These 20 T cell receptor beta chains came from one sample sequenced in a study of chemoradiotherapy in HPV16-positive cancers. The assay was immunoSEQ multiplex PCR, and TCRdb's table has in-frame clones only and misses some. The profile shows roughly 17,000 clones, 90% of them singletons. The specimen comprised blood, sampled from a patient who underwent chemoradiotherapy. These receptors came from a human donor with HPV-associated anogenital cancer.

The chain carries TRBV5-6 and TRBJ1-1; D is perhaps TRBD1 (5 bases). In germline, CDR1 is SGHDT, CDR2 YYEEEE. This CDR3 contains 13 residues. V was trimmed by 4 bases and J by 7 bases, leaving 14 bases between them. The CDR3 region is CASSATLRGEAFF. CDR3 bases: TGTGCCAGCAGCGCAACGTTGAGGGGTGAAGCTTTCTTT.

CDR3 amino acids: CALEGRGRVITQPQHF. CDR3 in DNA: TGTGCCCTCGAGGGAAGAGGACGGGTGATTACTCAGCCCCAGCATTTT. The chain uses TRBV6-4 and TRBJ1-5; D call uncertain. The CDR3 loop spans 16 amino acids. V was cut by 11 bases and J by 6 bases, with 26 bases left in between. CDR1 is MRHNA, CDR2 SNTAGT, per germline.

The CDR3 loop reads CASSLGLAGTHNEQFF. The CDR3, as DNA: TGTGCCAGCAGCTTGGGACTAGCGGGAACCCACAATGAGCAGTTCTTC. The rearrangement joins TRBV7-9 to TRBJ2-1; 13 nucleotides line up with TRBD2. Germline V gene data show CDR1 as SEHNR and CDR2 as FQNEAQ (reference sequence). Trimming at V came to 3 bases and at J to 5 bases, leaving 4 bases not matched to a gene. The CDR3 is made up of 16 amino acids.

The chain joins TRBV19 to TRBJ2-3, with D possibly matching TRBD2 (6 bases). With 4 bases removed from V and 1 base from J, the gap between germline ends came to 12 bases. Germline-derived CDR1 and CDR2 are LNHDA and SQIVND (reference sequence). The CDR3 is made up of 15 amino acids. CDR3 loop: CASSTTREGTDTQYF. CDR3 DNA sequence: TGTGCCAGTAGTACGACTAGAGAGGGCACAGATACGCAGTATTTT.

The chain uses TRBV15 and TRBJ2-7, with D maybe TRBD1 (5 bases). This CDR3 has 15 residues. Trimming removed 1 base from V and 3 bases from J, with 13 bases in between. Looked up from germline, CDR1 is LNHNV and CDR2 is YYDKDF (reference sequence). CDR3 residues: CATSRGGLGFYEQYF. In DNA, the CDR3 is TGTGCCACCAGCAGAGGGGGCCTAGGTTTCTACGAGCAGTACTTC.

As concerns this clone: At one end the junction does not follow the germline gene, possibly because of a read error. Here the CDR3 reads CASKPRTGTKYGYTF. The CDR3 nucleotides read TGTGCCAGCAAACCTCGAACCGGGACTAAGTATGGCTACACCTTC. V and J are TRBV6-1 and TRBJ1-2, with D perhaps TRBD1 (5 bases). The V gene's germline CDR1 is MNHNS and CDR2 SASEGT. This CDR3 spans 15 amino acids.

This clone has a handful of counts. The V gene is TRBV18, the J gene TRBJ1-3; 8 positions match TRBD1. CDR1 and CDR2 from the germline V gene are KGHSH and LQKENI. V dropped 4 bases and J dropped 9; count of bases not matched to a gene: 8. The CDR3 extends over 14 amino acids. The CDR3 DNA sequence: TGTGCCAGCTCACTCGACAGGGGATTCGGCACCATATATTTT. This gives the protein CASSLDRGFGTIYF.

CDR3 sequence (DNA): TGTGCCAGCAGCCCTACAGGAGTTGGGAATGGCTACACCTTC. It specifies CASSPTGVGNGYTF. This chain uses TRBV7-9 with TRBJ1-2, with D perhaps matching TRBD1 (5 bases). The germline gives CDR1 SEHNR, CDR2 FQNEAQ (reference sequence). This CDR3 is built from 14 residues. Trimming removed 5 bases from V and 6 bases from J, with 16 bases in between.

The chain links TRBV2 to TRBJ1-3; D remains unclear. The CDR3 is 10 residues long. Germline assignment: CDR1 SNHLY and CDR2 FYNNEI. Trimming pared 7 bases from V and 7 bases from J, leaving 5 bases between. The CDR3 DNA follows: TGTGCCAGCACCACGAACACCATATATTTT. Its protein is CASTTNTIYF.

This chain uses TRBV7-3 with TRBJ2-3, with D possibly TRBD2 on 6 matching bases. Germline CDR1 SGHTA, CDR2 FQGTGA. Trimming shortened V by 2 bases and J by 9 bases, and 15 bases separated the two germline ends. This CDR3 contains 14 residues. CDR3 residues: CASSLGIGAGTQYF. The CDR3 nucleotides are TGTGCCAGCAGCTTAGGAATTGGGGCGGGGACGCAGTATTTT.

This chain connects TRBV2 to TRBJ1-1; 8 nucleotides match TRBD1. The CDR3 is 15 residues long. From germline, CDR1 is SNHLY and CDR2 FYNNEI. J lost 3 bases, V lost 5 bases, and 8 bases had no gene match. CDR3: CASSLDRGVYTEAFF. The CDR3 DNA reads TGTGCCAGCAGTCTAGACAGGGGTGTGTACACTGAAGCTTTCTTT. The full variable domain, rest sourced from reference TRBV2 and TRBJ1-1, is EPEVTQTPSHQVTQMGQEVILRCVPISNHLYFYWYRQILGQKVEFLVSFYNNEISEKSEIFDDQFSVERPDGSNFTLKIRSTKLEDSAMYFCASSLDRGVYTEAFFGQGTRLTVV.

The chain employs TRBV14 and TRBJ2-7, with no clear D. The CDR3 extends over 16 amino acids. V was trimmed by 0 bases and J by 5 bases, leaving 17 bases between them. The germline V gene has CDR1 SGHDN and CDR2 FVKESK. As DNA, the CDR3 is TGTGCCAGCAGCCAAGACCCCTTAGACGGTAGGCACGAGCAGTACTTC. Amino acids: CASSQDPLDGRHEQYF.

The genes are TRBV18 and TRBJ1-2, with D hard to call. The CDR3 extends over 12 amino acids. CDR1 and CDR2 from the germline V gene are KGHSH and LQKENI. V was cut by 3 bases and J by 6 bases, with 8 bases left in between. The CDR3 here is CASSPGGDGYTF. The CDR3 DNA sequence: TGTGCCAGCTCACCGGGCGGAGATGGCTACACCTTC.

The chain combines TRBV7-9 with TRBJ2-1; D unclear. The CDR3 loop spans 11 amino acids. Trimming pared 8 bases from V and 6 bases from J, leaving 8 bases between. Germline values: CDR1 SEHNR, CDR2 FQNEAQ (reference sequence). CDR3 nucleotide sequence: TGTGCCAGCGGCGTAGGCAATGAGCAGTTCTTC. Its protein product is CASGVGNEQFF.

The chain combines TRBV7-9 with TRBJ2-7; 9 bases line up with TRBD1. The germline V gene has CDR1 SEHNR and CDR2 FQNEAQ (reference sequence). This CDR3 has 13 amino acids. The V segment lost 5 bases and the J segment 6 bases; nucleotides outside the gene matches: 5. For the CDR3, the DNA is TGTGCCAGCAGCAGACAGGGGGGTTCCGAGCAGTACGTC. It yields the protein CASSRQGGSEQYV.

The chain employs TRBV6-6 and TRBJ2-7; 8 bases are shared with TRBD1. V trimming: 0 bases; J trimming: 4 bases; junction bases outside the gene matches: 2. Germline CDR1 reads MNHNY; CDR2 reads SVGAGI (reference sequence). This CDR3 has 14 residues. The CDR3 region is CASSYSQGAYEQYV. Here the CDR3 DNA reads TGTGCCAGCAGTTACTCCCAGGGGGCTTACGAGCAGTACGTC.

The rearrangement uses TRBV30 and TRBJ1-2, with 10 bases lining up with TRBD1. V lost 4 bases to trimming and J lost 2 bases; unmatched junction nucleotides: 10. CDR1 is GTSNPN and CDR2 is SVGIG in the germline V gene (reference sequence). This CDR3 is 16 amino acids long. Written as DNA, the CDR3 is TGTGCCTGGACTGCCGGGACAGGGGCCGTGAACTATGGCTACACCTTC. Encoded protein: CAWTAGTGAVNYGYTF.

The rearrangement joins TRBV7-2 to TRBJ1-2; 7 nucleotides line up with TRBD1. Germline trimming cut 6 bases from V and 0 bases from J; bases unmatched to any gene: 4. Germline lookup yields CDR1 SGHTA and CDR2 FQGNSA. The CDR3 is 14 residues long. Written as DNA, the CDR3 is TGTGCCAGCAGTAGGGACAGAGCTAACTATGGCTACACCTTC. It specifies CASSRDRANYGYTF.

J is TRBJ1-2 and V is TRBV4-1; the D gene is possibly TRBD1 (5 bases). Trimming cost V 2 bases and J 4 bases, with 14 bases left between them. This CDR3 comprises 15 residues. Germline V gene lookup returns CDR1 MGHRA and CDR2 YSYEKL. The CDR3 region has the DNA TGCGCCAGCAGCCAAACCGGCGGGGCAGGCTATGGCTACACCTTC. Its protein is CASSQTGGAGYGYTF.

The chain is built from TRBV5-5 and TRBJ1-5; D is unclear. The CDR3 extends over 16 amino acids. The germline gives CDR1 SGHKS, CDR2 YYEKEE (reference sequence). V dropped 4 bases and J dropped 2 bases, with 16 bases sitting between them. In DNA, the CDR3 is TGTGCCAGCAGCCCCGGCTGGGAGTTAGGCAATCAGCCCCAGCATTTT. Translated: CASSPGWELGNQPQHF.